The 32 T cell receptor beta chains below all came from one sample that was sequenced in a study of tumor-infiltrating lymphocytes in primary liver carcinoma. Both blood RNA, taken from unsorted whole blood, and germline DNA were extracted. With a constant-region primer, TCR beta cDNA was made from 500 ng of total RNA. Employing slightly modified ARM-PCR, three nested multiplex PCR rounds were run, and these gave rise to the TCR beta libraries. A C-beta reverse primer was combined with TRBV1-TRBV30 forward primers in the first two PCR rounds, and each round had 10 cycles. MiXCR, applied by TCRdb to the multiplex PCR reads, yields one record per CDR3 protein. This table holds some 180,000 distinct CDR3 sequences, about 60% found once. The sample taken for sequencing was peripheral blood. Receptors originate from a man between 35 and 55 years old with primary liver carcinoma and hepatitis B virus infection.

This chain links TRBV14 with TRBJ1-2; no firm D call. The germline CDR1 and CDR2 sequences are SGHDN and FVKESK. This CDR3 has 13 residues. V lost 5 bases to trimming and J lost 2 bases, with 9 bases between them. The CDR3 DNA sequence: TGTGCCAGCAGCAGGGAATCCAACTATGGCTACACCTTC. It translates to CASSRESNYGYTF.

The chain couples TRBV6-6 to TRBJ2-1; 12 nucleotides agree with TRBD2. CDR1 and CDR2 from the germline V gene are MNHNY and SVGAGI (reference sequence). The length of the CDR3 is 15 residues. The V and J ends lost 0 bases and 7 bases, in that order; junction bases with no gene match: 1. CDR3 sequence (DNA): TGTGCCAGCAGTTACTCGCTAGCGGGAGGGAATGAGCAGTTCTTC. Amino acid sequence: CASSYSLAGGNEQFF.

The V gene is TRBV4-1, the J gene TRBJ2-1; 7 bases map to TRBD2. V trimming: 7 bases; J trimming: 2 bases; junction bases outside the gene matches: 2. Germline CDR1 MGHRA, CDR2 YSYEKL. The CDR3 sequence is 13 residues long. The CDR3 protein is CASTGGAYNEQFF. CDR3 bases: TGCGCCAGCACGGGGGGTGCCTACAATGAGCAGTTCTTC.

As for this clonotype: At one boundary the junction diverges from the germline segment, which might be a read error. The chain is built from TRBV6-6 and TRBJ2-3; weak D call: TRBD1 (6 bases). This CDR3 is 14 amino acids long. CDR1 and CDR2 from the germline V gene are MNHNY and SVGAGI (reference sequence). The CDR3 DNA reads TGTGCCAGGAGTTCCAAACAGGGATTGGATTCGCAGTATTTT. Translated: CARSSKQGLDSQYF.

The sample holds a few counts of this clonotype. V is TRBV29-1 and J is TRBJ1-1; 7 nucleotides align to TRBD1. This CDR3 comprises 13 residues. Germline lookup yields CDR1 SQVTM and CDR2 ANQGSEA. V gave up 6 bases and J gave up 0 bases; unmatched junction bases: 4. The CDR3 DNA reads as TGCAGCGTAACAGGGACAGTGAACACTGAAGCTTTCTTT. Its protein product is CSVTGTVNTEAFF.

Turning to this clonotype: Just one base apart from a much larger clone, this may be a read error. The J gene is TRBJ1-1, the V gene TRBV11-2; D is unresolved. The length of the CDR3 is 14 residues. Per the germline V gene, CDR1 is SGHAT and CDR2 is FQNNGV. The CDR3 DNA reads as TGTGCCAACAGCTTATCGTATGAAGGTACTGAAGCTTTCTTT. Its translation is CANSLSYEGTEAFF.

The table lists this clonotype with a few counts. This CDR3 reads CASSQVQYTGELFF. The CDR3 DNA reads as TGTGCCAGCAGCCAAGTACAGTACACCGGGGAGCTGTTTTTT. The chain is built from TRBV14 and TRBJ2-2; D remains ambiguous. Trimming pared 1 base from V and 3 bases from J, leaving 6 bases between. Germline values: CDR1 SGHDN, CDR2 FVKESK. The CDR3 is 14 residues long.

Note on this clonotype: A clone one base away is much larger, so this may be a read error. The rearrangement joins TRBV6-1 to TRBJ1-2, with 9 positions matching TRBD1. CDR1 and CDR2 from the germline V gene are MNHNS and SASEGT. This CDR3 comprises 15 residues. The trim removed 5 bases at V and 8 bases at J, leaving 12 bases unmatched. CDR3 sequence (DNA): TGTGCCAGCAGTATTCCACAGGGGGCTGTTCAGGGCTACACCTTC. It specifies CASSIPQGAVQGYTF.

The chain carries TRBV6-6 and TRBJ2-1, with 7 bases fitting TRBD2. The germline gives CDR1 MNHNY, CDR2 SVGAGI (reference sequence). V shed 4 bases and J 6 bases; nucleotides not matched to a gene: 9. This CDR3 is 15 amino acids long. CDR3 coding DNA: TGTGCCAGCAGTTGGGAGGGAGTAGGGGTCAATGAGCAGTTCTTC. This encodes CASSWEGVGVNEQFF.

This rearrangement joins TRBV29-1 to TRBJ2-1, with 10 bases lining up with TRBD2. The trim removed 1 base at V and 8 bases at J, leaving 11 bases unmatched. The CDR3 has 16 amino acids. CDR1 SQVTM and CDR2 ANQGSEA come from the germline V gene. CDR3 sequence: CSVEAGLAGVGDEQFF. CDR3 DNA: TGCAGCGTTGAAGCCGGGCTAGCGGGAGTCGGGGATGAGCAGTTCTTC.

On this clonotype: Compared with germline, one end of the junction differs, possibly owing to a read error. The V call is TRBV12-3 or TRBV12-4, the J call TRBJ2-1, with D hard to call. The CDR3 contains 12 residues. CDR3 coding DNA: TGTGCCAGCGGTTTCTCTGCGGATGAGCAGTTCTTC. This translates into CASGFSADEQFF.

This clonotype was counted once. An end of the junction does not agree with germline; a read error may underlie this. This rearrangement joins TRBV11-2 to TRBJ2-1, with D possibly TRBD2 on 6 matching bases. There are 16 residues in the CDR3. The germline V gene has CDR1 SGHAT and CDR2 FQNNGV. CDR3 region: CVSSSDHGGGLNEQFF. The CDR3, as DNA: TGTGTCAGCAGCTCAGATCACGGGGGAGGACTAAATGAGCAGTTCTTC.

The CDR3 DNA sequence: TGCAGCGTTGAAGAAGCGGAGTCGTTCTATGGCTACACCTTC. Its protein product is CSVEEAESFYGYTF. This chain links TRBV29-1 with TRBJ1-2, with D unresolved. CDR1 is SQVTM and CDR2 is ANQGSEA in the germline V gene. The CDR3 contains 14 residues. V gave up 0 bases and J gave up 4 bases, with 12 bases separating them.

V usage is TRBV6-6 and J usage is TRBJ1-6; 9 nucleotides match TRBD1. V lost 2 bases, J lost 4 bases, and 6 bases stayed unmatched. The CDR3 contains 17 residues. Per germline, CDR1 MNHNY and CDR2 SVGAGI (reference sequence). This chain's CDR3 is CASSYERQGGYNSPLHF. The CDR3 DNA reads TGTGCCAGCAGTTACGAACGACAGGGGGGGTATAATTCACCCCTCCACTTT.

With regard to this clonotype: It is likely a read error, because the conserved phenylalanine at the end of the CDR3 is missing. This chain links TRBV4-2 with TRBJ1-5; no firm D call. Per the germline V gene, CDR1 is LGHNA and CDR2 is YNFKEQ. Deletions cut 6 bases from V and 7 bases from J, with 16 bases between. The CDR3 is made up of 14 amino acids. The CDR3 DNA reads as TGTGCCAGCAGTCAAATAGAGACGCGGCAGCCCCAGCATTCT. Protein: CASSQIETRQPQHS.

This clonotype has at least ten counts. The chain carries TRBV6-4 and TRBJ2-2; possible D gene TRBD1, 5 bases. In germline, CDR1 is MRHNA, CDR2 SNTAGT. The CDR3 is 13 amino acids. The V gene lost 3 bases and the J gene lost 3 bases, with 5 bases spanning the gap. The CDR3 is CASSEGDTGELFF. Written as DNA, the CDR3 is TGTGCCAGCAGTGAAGGGGACACCGGGGAGCTGTTTTTT.

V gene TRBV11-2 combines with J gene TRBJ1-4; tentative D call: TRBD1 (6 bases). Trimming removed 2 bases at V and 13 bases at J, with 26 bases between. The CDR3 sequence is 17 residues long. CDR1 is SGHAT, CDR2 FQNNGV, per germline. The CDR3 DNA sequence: TGTGCCAGCAGCTTAAAGTCATGGTCAGGGGTCCTTCGGGGACTGTTTTTT. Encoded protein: CASSLKSWSGVLRGLFF.

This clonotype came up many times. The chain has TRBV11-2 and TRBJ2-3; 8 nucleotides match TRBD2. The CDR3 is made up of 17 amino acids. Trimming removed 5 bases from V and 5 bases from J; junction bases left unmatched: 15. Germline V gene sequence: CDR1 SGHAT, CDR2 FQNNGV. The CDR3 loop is CASSTPTSATWEDTQYF. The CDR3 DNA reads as TGTGCCAGCAGCACTCCGACTAGCGCCACGTGGGAAGATACGCAGTATTTT. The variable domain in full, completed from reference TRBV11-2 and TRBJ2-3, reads EAGVAQSPRYKIIEKRQSVAFWCNPISGHATLYWYQQILGQGPKLLIQFQNNGVVDDSQLPKDRFSAERLKGVDSTLKIQPAKLEDSAVYLCASSTPTSATWEDTQYFGPGTRLTVL.

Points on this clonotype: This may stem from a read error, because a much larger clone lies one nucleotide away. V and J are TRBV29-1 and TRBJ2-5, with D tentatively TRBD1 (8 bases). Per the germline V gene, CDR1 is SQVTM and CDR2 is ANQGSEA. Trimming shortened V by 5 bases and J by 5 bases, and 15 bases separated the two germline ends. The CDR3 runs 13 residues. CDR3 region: CSVRGQGGETQYF. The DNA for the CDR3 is TGCAGCGTTAGAGGACAGGGAGGGGAGACCCAGTACTTC.

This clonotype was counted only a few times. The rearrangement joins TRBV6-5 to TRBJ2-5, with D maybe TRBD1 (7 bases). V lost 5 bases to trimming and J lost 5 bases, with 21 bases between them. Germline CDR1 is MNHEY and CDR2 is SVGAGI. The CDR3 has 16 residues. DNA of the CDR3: TGTGCCAGCAGTCTACAACCCCGGACAGGAGGGGAGACCCAGTACTTC. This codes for CASSLQPRTGGETQYF.

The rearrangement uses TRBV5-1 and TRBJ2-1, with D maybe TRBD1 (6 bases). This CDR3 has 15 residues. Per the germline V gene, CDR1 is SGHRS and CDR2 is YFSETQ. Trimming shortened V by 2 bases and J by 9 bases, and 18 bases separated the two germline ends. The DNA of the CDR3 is TGCGCCAGCAGCTTAGGTCAGGGGATTTCGGTTGAGCAGTTCTTC. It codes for CASSLGQGISVEQFF.

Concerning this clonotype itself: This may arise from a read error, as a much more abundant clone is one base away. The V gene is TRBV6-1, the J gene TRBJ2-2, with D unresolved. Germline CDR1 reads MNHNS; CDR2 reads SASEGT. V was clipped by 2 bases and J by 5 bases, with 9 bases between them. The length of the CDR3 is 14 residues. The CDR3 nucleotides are TGTGCCAGCAGTGAAACTTGGCGAACCGGGGAGCTGTTTTTT. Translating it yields CASSETWRTGELFF.

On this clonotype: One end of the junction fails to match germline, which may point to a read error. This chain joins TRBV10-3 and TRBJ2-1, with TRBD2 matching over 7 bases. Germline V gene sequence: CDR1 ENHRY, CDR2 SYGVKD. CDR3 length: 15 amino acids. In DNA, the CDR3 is TGTGCCTTCAGTAGGCGGGAGCTATCCTACAATGAGCAGTTCTTC. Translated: CAFSRRELSYNEQFF.

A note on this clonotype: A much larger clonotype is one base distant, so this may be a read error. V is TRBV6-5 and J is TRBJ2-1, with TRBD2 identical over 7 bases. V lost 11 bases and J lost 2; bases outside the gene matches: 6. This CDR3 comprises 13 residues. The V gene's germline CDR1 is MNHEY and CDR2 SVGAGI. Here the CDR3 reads CAGDAGAYNEQFF. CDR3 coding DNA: TGTGCCGGCGATGCGGGGGCCTACAATGAGCAGTTCTTC.

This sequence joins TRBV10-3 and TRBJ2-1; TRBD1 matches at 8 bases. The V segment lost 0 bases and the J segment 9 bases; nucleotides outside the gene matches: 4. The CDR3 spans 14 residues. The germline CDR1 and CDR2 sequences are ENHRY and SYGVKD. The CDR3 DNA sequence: TGTGCCATCAGTGAGTCGCAGGGGGCGGCTGAGCAGTTCTTC. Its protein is CAISESQGAAEQFF.

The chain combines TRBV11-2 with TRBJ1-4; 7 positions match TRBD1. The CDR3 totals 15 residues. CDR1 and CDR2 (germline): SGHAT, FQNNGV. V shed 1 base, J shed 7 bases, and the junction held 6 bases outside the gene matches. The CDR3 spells CASSLGHRGCEKLFF. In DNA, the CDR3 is TGTGCCAGCAGCTTAGGGCACAGGGGATGTGAAAAACTGTTTTTT.

The DNA for the CDR3 is TGTGCCAAAAAGGGGGGAGTGAGCACTGAAGCTTTCTTT. Protein: CAKKGGVSTEAFF. The V and J genes are TRBV12-3 or TRBV12-4 and TRBJ1-1, with D possibly matching TRBD1 (6 bases). The CDR3 contains 13 residues. V dropped 10 bases and J dropped 4 bases, with 16 bases sitting between them.

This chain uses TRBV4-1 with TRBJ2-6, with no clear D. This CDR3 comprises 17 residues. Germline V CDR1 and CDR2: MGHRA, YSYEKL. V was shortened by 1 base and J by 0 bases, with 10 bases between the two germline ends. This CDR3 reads CASSQVPRSSGANVLTF. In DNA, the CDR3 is TGCGCCAGCAGCCAAGTCCCCAGGAGCTCTGGGGCCAACGTCCTGACTTTC.

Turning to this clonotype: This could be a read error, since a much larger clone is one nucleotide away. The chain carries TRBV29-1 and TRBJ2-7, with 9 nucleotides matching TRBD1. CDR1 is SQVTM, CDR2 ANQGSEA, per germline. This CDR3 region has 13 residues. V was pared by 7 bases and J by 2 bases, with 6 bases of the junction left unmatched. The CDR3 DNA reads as TGCAGCGCTGGGGGACAGGGAGCCTACGAGCAGTACTTC. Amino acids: CSAGGQGAYEQYF.

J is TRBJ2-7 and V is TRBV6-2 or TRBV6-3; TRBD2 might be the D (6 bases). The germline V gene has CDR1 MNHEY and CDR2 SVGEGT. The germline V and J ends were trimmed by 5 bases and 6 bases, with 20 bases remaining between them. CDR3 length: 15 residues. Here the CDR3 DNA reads TGTGCCAGCAGTCGGGGCGGGGCCAGATACTCCGAGCAGTACTTC. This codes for CASSRGGARYSEQYF.

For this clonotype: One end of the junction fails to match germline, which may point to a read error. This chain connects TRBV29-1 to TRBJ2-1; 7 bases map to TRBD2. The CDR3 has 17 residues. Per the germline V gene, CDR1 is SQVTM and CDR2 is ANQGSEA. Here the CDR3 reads CGVELLGPGLIRNEQFF. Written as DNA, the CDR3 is TGCGGCGTTGAATTGCTGGGCCCGGGACTAATCAGAAATGAGCAGTTCTTC.

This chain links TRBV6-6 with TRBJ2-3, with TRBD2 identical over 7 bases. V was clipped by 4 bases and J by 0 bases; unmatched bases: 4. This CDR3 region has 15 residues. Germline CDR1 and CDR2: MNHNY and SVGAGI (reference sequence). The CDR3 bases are TGTGCCAGCAGTTCCCGGGACTATAGCACAGATACGCAGTATTTT. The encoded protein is CASSSRDYSTDTQYF.